The next 18 T cell receptor beta chains were all read from a single sample in a study of early T cells in non-severe SARS-CoV-2 infection. TCRdb independently ran MiXCR on the 5' RACE reads; one entry per CDR3 protein. The sample consists of nearly 70,000 distinct CDR3 sequences, 4% to 6% of them appearing once. Material: whole blood, obtained at baseline. These receptors were obtained from an adult who was a healthcare worker with PCR-confirmed SARS-CoV-2 infection or an uninfected control (not recorded which). The donor label of this sample is uncertain.

The table lists this clonotype with a few counts. The chain carries TRBV11-3 and TRBJ2-1; perhaps TRBD2 as D (6 bases). There are 17 residues in the CDR3. CDR1 and CDR2 from the germline V gene are SGHNT and YENEEA. V shed 1 base and J shed 3 bases, with 16 bases lying between them. CDR3 coding DNA: TGTGCCAGCAGCTTAGTGTACGGGGGACCTTACTACAATGAGCAGTTCTTC. Residues: CASSLVYGGPYYNEQFF.

This clonotype was seen many times. The chain is built from TRBV6-5 and TRBJ1-4; no definite D call. The germline CDR1 and CDR2 sequences are MNHEY and SVGAGI. CDR3 length: 15 amino acids. V lost 7 bases and J 0 bases, leaving 12 bases between the germline ends. CDR3 in amino acids: CASTPGDATNEKLFF. For the CDR3, the DNA is TGTGCCAGCACCCCTGGAGACGCAACTAATGAAAAACTGTTTTTT.

This clonotype came up many times. The chain employs TRBV4-2 and TRBJ2-7; perhaps TRBD1 as D (5 bases). Trimming pared 1 base from V and 3 bases from J, leaving 10 bases between. CDR1 is LGHNA, CDR2 YNFKEQ, per germline. There are 14 residues in the CDR3. In DNA, the CDR3 is TGTGCCAGCAGCCAAGTCGGACAATTCTACGAGCAGTACTTC. It is translated as CASSQVGQFYEQYF.

This clonotype was counted many times. The rearrangement links TRBV7-2 to TRBJ1-1; 7 bases are a match to TRBD1. The germline gives CDR1 SGHTA, CDR2 FQGNSA. V was clipped by 3 bases and J by 3 bases; unmatched bases: 4. The CDR3 has 14 amino acids. CDR3 loop: CASSFGQVYTEAFF. CDR3 nucleotides: TGTGCCAGCAGCTTTGGACAGGTTTACACTGAAGCTTTCTTT.

This clonotype was found many times. The J gene is TRBJ2-2, the V gene TRBV10-1; 8 bases agree with TRBD1. After removal of 3 bases from V and 6 bases from J, the junction contained 3 bases not matched to a gene. CDR3 size: 14 residues. Germline V gives CDR1 WNHNN, CDR2 SYGVQD (reference sequence). CDR3 loop: CASSDGQGAGELFF. DNA for the CDR3: TGCGCCAGCAGTGACGGACAGGGCGCCGGGGAGCTGTTTTTT.

This clonotype was counted at least ten times. The chain is built from TRBV7-2 and TRBJ1-5; D may be TRBD1 (5 bases). Between the trimmed V and J ends, which lost 5 bases and 7 bases, there was a span of 15 bases. The CDR3 spans 14 residues. Germline loops: CDR1 SGHTA, CDR2 FQGNSA. The chain's CDR3 is CASSATGTWQPQHF. CDR3 bases: TGTGCCAGCAGCGCCACAGGTACCTGGCAGCCCCAGCATTTT.

This chain uses TRBV30 with TRBJ2-1; D is ambiguous. The V gene lost 0 bases and the J gene lost 7 bases, with 10 bases spanning the gap. The CDR3 is 13 amino acids. Germline V gene lookup returns CDR1 GTSNPN and CDR2 SVGIG (reference sequence). The CDR3 reads CAWSVMLWNEQFF. The CDR3 nucleotides read TGTGCCTGGAGTGTAATGTTGTGGAATGAGCAGTTCTTC.

The V call is TRBV5-4, the J call TRBJ1-1; D not resolved. V was pared by 7 bases and J by 1 base, with 8 bases between. CDR3 length: 12 amino acids. Germline loops: CDR1 SGHNT, CDR2 YYREEE (reference sequence). This chain's CDR3 is CASGLPNTEAFF. The DNA for the CDR3 is TGTGCCAGCGGGCTTCCGAACACTGAAGCTTTCTTT.

This clonotype was found many times. The chain links TRBV18 to TRBJ1-1; no clear D. Per the germline V gene, CDR1 is KGHSH and CDR2 is LQKENI. With 4 bases removed from V and 3 bases from J, the gap between germline ends came to 12 bases. This CDR3 region has 14 residues. CDR3 coding DNA: TGTGCCAGCTCACTTGAGACGGAGTACACTGAAGCTTTCTTT. Its translation is CASSLETEYTEAFF.

Ten or more counts support this clonotype. The chain carries TRBV28 and TRBJ2-1, with D possibly matching TRBD1 (5 bases). CDR1 and CDR2 (germline): MDHEN, SYDVKM. The CDR3 is made up of 14 amino acids. V shed 6 bases and J shed 5 bases, with 14 bases lying between them. The CDR3 region is CASSSGGAHNEQFF. DNA for the CDR3: TGTGCCAGCAGCTCCGGTGGGGCCCACAATGAGCAGTTCTTC.

This chain uses TRBV12-3 or TRBV12-4 with TRBJ1-5; D may be TRBD1 (6 bases). V gave up 5 bases and J gave up 3 bases, with 11 bases separating them. This CDR3 contains 14 residues. Here the CDR3 DNA reads TGTGCCAGCAGTCCTGGACAGTACAATCAGCCCCAGCATTTT. It codes for CASSPGQYNQPQHF.

This clonotype was picked up many times. The V and J genes are TRBV20-1 and TRBJ2-2; D not certain. The germline V and J ends were trimmed by 0 bases and 9 bases, with 5 bases remaining between them. This CDR3 spans 11 amino acids. Germline loops: CDR1 DFQATT, CDR2 SNEGSKA (reference sequence). The chain's CDR3 is CSAREDRELFF. The CDR3, as DNA: TGCAGTGCTAGAGAGGATCGGGAGCTGTTTTTT.

This clonotype occurred a few times. The rearrangement links TRBV4-1 to TRBJ2-2; maybe TRBD2 (5 bases). The CDR3 consists of 16 residues. V was cut by 4 bases and J by 1 base, with 13 bases left in between. Germline V gives CDR1 MGHRA, CDR2 YSYEKL. This CDR3 is CASSLSPGVNTGELFF. DNA of the CDR3: TGCGCCAGCAGCCTCTCCCCCGGGGTGAACACCGGGGAGCTGTTTTTT.

In its sample, this clonotype was seen a few times. The chain employs TRBV28 and TRBJ1-4, with D possibly being TRBD1 (6 bases). The CDR3 contains 17 residues. Germline V gives CDR1 MDHEN, CDR2 SYDVKM. V was trimmed by 7 bases and J by 3 bases, leaving 21 bases between them. The CDR3 loop is CASTRWGTPGANEKLFF. CDR3 sequence (DNA): TGTGCCAGCACCCGGTGGGGGACCCCAGGGGCTAATGAAAAACTGTTTTTT.

J is TRBJ2-7 and V is TRBV7-2, with 11 bases aligning to TRBD2. Germline V gene data show CDR1 as SGHTA and CDR2 as FQGNSA. Trimming removed 5 bases from V and 5 bases from J; junction bases left unmatched: 8. CDR3 length: 15 amino acids. CDR3 loop: CASSPGTSGGHEQYF. The CDR3 bases are TGTGCCAGCAGCCCCGGGACTAGCGGTGGCCACGAGCAGTACTTC.

The chain's CDR3 is CASSRNRDEQYF. The DNA of the CDR3 is TGTGCCAGCAGCCGCAACAGGGACGAGCAGTACTTC. The chain couples TRBV28 to TRBJ2-7; a weak D match, TRBD1 (6 bases). Germline V gene lookup returns CDR1 MDHEN and CDR2 SYDVKM. V lost 6 bases to trimming and J lost 5 bases, with 11 bases between them. The CDR3 is made up of 12 amino acids.

Ten or more counts support this clonotype. The chain has TRBV29-1 and TRBJ2-2; 10 bases are a match to TRBD2. The junction had 7 bases not matched to a gene; V was cut back by 5 bases and J by 7 bases. Germline CDR1 reads SQVTM; CDR2 reads ANQGSEA. This CDR3 is built from 14 residues. The CDR3 sequence: CSVLSGGAGGELFF. The CDR3, as DNA: TGCAGCGTTTTAAGCGGGGGGGCCGGCGGGGAGCTGTTTTTT.

The chain joins TRBV7-3 to TRBJ2-2; possibly TRBD2 for D (6 bases). V lost 4 bases and J lost 5, with 11 bases in between. Germline CDR1 SGHTA, CDR2 FQGTGA. The CDR3 covers 14 residues. CDR3: CASSSKAGTGELFF. In DNA form, the CDR3 reads TGTGCCAGCAGCTCCAAGGCGGGAACCGGGGAGCTGTTTTTT.